This TCR beta chain was recorded in a study of regulatory T cells in long-lasting Graves disease. Whole-study context: Newly diagnosed Graves' patients took antithyroid drugs under 3 months.

Study results and caveats: Possibly, too few samples lowered accuracy.

Time point in this sample: newly diagnosed GD, antithyroid drugs for less than 3 months. Making the TCR library involved RNA that had been extracted from PBMCs. Arm-PCR with iRepertoire HTBI primers amplified the CDR3 regions for these TCR beta libraries. TCRdb called the multiplex PCR reads again in MiXCR, with one record for every CDR3 protein. The sample shows about 530,000 distinct CDR3 sequences, around 16% of them seen only once. This CDR3 region has 17 residues. J lost 0 bases, V lost 6 bases, and 6 bases had no gene match. CDR1 is MNHNS, CDR2 SASEGT, per germline. As to this clonotype: Its antigen is unidentified.

These data also featured in a second study, about T cells in Graves' hyperthyroidism and ophthalmopathy. That paper notes: Patients having uncontrolled infection, another autoimmune disease, pregnancy or lactation were not included. HTBI primers were used for first-round RT-PCR of the TCR CDR3.

Material: peripheral blood mononuclear cells (PBMCs), obtained at new diagnosis, from a patient treated with antithyroid drugs. The receptor was derived from a middle-aged woman with Graves disease. The chain joins TRBV6-1 to TRBJ1-6, with 9 bases lining up with TRBD1. DNA of the CDR3: TGTGCCAGCAGCACTGGACAGGGGAGCTCCTATAATTCACCCCTCCACTTT. This sequence encodes CASSTGQGSSYNSPLHF.